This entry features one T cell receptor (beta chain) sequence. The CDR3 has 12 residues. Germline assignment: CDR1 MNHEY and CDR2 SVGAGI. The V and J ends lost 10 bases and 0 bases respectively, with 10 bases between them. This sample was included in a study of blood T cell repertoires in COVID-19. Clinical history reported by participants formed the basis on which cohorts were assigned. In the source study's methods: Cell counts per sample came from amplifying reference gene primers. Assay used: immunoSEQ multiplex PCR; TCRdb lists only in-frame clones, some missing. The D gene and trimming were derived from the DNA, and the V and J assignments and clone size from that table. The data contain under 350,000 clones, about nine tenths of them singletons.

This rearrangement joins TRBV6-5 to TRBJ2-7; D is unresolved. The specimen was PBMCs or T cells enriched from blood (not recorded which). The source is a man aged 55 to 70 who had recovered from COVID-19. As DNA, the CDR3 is TGTGCCACCGTATATAGCTCCTACGAGCAGTACTTC. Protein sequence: CATVYSSYEQYF.